These 9 T cell receptor beta chains were sequenced from one sample in a study of T cells in Graves' hyperthyroidism and ophthalmopathy. TCR beta CDR3 region amplification was performed from RNA transcripts. The primer set for the first-round RT-PCR of the TCR CDR3 was HTBI. From the multiplex PCR reads, TCRdb called clonotypes with MiXCR, one entry per CDR3 protein. Among approximately 400,000 distinct CDR3 sequences listed, around 16% were seen once. Specimen: blood. These TCRs come from a woman aged 18-29 years with Graves' hyperthyroidism that later progressed to Graves' ophthalmopathy.

This clonotype was found many times. This sequence joins TRBV20-1 and TRBJ2-5; D call uncertain. Germline CDR1 is DFQATT and CDR2 is SNEGSKA (reference sequence). This CDR3 is 13 amino acids long. V was cut by 5 bases and J by 5 bases, with 15 bases left in between. CDR3 coding DNA: TGCAGTGCTGGGGTCTGGGAAGGGGAGACCCAGTACTTC. Its translation: CSAGVWEGETQYF.

V gene TRBV9 combines with J gene TRBJ2-7, with 10 bases matching TRBD2. Germline loops: CDR1 SGDLS, CDR2 YYNGEE. Trimming at V came to 0 bases and at J to 2 bases, leaving 2 bases not matched to a gene. The CDR3 is 15 amino acids. CDR3 region: CASSVGTSGPYEQYF. For the CDR3, the DNA is TGTGCCAGCAGCGTAGGGACTAGCGGCCCCTACGAGCAGTACTTC. The full variable domain, its missing parts supplied by reference TRBV9 and TRBJ2-7, is DSGVTQTPKHLITATGQRVTLRCSPRSGDLSVYWYQQSLDQGLQFLIQYYNGEERAKGNILERFSAQQFPDLHSELNLSSLELGDSALYFCASSVGTSGPYEQYFGPGTRLTVT.

V is TRBV27 and J is TRBJ2-7; the D is unclear. The germline V gene encodes CDR1 MNHEY and CDR2 SMNVEV (reference sequence). The CDR3 is 11 amino acids. Trimming removed 5 bases at V and 7 bases at J, with 9 bases between. CDR3 loop: CASSTTNEQYF. Here the CDR3 DNA reads TGTGCCAGCAGTACCACAAATGAGCAGTACTTC.

This clonotype was observed a few times. The chain carries TRBV6-1 and TRBJ2-7; D is undetermined. The V end was cut by 6 bases, the J end by 7 bases, with 10 bases between. Germline V CDR1 and CDR2: MNHNS, SASEGT. The CDR3 runs to 11 residues. CDR3: CASRVQVEQYF. The CDR3 region has the DNA TGTGCCAGCAGAGTTCAAGTAGAGCAGTACTTC.

CDR3 in amino acids: CASSATVFTSSSTDTQYF. The DNA of the CDR3 is TGCGCCAGCAGCGCTACTGTCTTCACATCATCTAGCACAGATACGCAGTATTTT. The chain joins TRBV10-2 to TRBJ2-3; no clear D gene. Between the trimmed V and J ends, which lost 6 bases and 0 bases, there was a span of 22 bases. The CDR3 is 18 amino acids. CDR1 WSHSY and CDR2 SAAADI come from the germline V gene.

This clonotype was recorded many times. The chain combines TRBV7-2 with TRBJ1-1, with 9 bases fitting TRBD1. Germline V gene sequence: CDR1 SGHTA, CDR2 FQGNSA. The length of the CDR3 is 15 residues. V was pared by 5 bases and J by 1 base, with 5 bases of the junction left unmatched. CDR3 amino acids: CASSPWGQGNTEAFF. In nucleotides, the CDR3 is TGTGCCAGCAGCCCTTGGGGACAGGGGAACACTGAAGCTTTCTTT.

This clonotype was seen ten or more times. The rearrangement uses TRBV7-9 and TRBJ2-1; D is uncertain. V lost 0 bases and J lost 9, with 9 bases in between. The CDR3 spans 13 residues. CDR1 SEHNR and CDR2 FQNEAQ come from the germline V gene (reference sequence). In nucleotides, the CDR3 is TGTGCCAGCAGCTTAGCTTTGGCGGCTGAGCAGTTCTTC. It encodes CASSLALAAEQFF.

The rearrangement links TRBV27 to TRBJ2-7, with 8 nucleotides matching TRBD1. There are 15 residues in the CDR3. V trimming: 5 bases; J trimming: 5 bases; junction bases outside the gene matches: 11. Germline loops: CDR1 MNHEY, CDR2 SMNVEV (reference sequence). In nucleotides, the CDR3 is TGTGCCAGCAGTCCAACCGGGACAGGCTTCCACGAGCAGTACTTC. Protein sequence: CASSPTGTGFHEQYF.

There are many counts of this clonotype. The V and J genes are TRBV27 and TRBJ2-7, with 9 positions matching TRBD1. CDR3 length equals 15 residues. After removal of 3 bases from V and 0 bases from J, the junction contained 3 bases not matched to a gene. Germline V CDR1 and CDR2: MNHEY, SMNVEV (reference sequence). Here the CDR3 reads CASSFGTGYSYEQYF. The DNA for the CDR3 is TGTGCCAGCAGTTTTGGGACAGGGTACTCCTACGAGCAGTACTTC.